This note documents a single T cell receptor (beta chain) sequence. Here immunoSEQ multiplex PCR was the method, and the copy in TCRdb shows in-frame clones only, minus some. The table has 45,000 to 55,000 clones, roughly 94% seen once. This entry is derived from a study of control samples from healthy donors and cancer patients. Trimming stripped 0 bases from V and 2 bases from J, with 11 bases between. The CDR3 contains 16 residues. Germline CDR1 and CDR2: LGHNA and YNFKEQ. The sequence came from a man aged 25-40 years in good health. The chain uses TRBV4-2 and TRBJ1-5, with D uncertain. The sequenced sample consisted of blood. The CDR3 sequence: CASSQERTAGNQPQHF. For the CDR3, the DNA is TGTGCCAGCAGCCAAGAGAGGACCGCCGGCAATCAGCCCCAGCATTTT.